These 2 T cell receptor beta chains were all obtained from the same sample, sequenced in a study of regulatory T cells in long-lasting Graves disease. With iRepertoire HTBI primers and Arm-PCR of CDR3 regions, TCR beta libraries were built. TCRdb reanalysed the multiplex PCR reads using MiXCR and keeps one entry per CDR3 protein. The repertoire includes about 460,000 distinct CDR3 sequences, 12% to 15% of them detected once, and approximately 17% sits in the top ten. As for time point: newly diagnosed GD, antithyroid drugs for less than 3 months. There was RNA extracted from PBMCs, and the TCR library was made from it. The sample also formed part of further work on T cells in Graves' hyperthyroidism and ophthalmopathy.

This material consisted of peripheral blood mononuclear cells (PBMCs), taken at new diagnosis, from a patient treated with antithyroid drugs. The receptors derive from a woman aged 45 to 65 with Graves disease.

At least ten counts were recorded for this clonotype. V is TRBV28 and J is TRBJ1-1; tentatively, D is TRBD1 (6 bases). The CDR3 is 15 residues long. Trimming cost V 3 bases and J 1 base, with 12 bases left between them. CDR1 is MDHEN, CDR2 SYDVKM, per germline. CDR3 loop: CASSFGDISNTEAFF. The CDR3 region has the DNA TGTGCCAGCAGTTTTGGGGACATTTCGAACACTGAAGCTTTCTTT. The variable domain in full, completed from reference TRBV28 and TRBJ1-1, reads DVKVTQSSRYLVKRTGEKVFLECVQDMDHENMFWYRQDPGLGLRLIYFSYDVKMKEKGDIPEGYSVSREKKERFSLILESASTNQTSMYLCASSFGDISNTEAFFGQGTRLTVV.

This clonotype was recorded at least ten times. J is TRBJ2-1 and V is TRBV3-1; TRBD2 aligns across 9 bases. Germline trimming cut 0 bases from V and 6 bases from J; bases unmatched to any gene: 6. This CDR3 has 16 amino acids. Germline CDR1 and CDR2: LGHDT and YNNKEL (reference sequence). CDR3 nucleotides: TGTGCCAGCAGCCAAGAATGGGCTAGCGGGACCAATGAGCAGTTCTTC. Its translation: CASSQEWASGTNEQFF.